This T cell receptor beta chain was identified in a study of blood T cell repertoires in COVID-19 (dated by TCRdb to about 2020). About the investigation overall: Samples from collaborators originated in the United States, Italy and Spain and spanned both the acute and convalescent phases of COVID-19. The prospective study material was composed of cDNA or gDNA derived from T cells, B-cell-depleted T cells, or PBMCs. The dataset comprised deeply sampled blood TCRbeta repertoires from subjects exposed to, actively infected with, or recovered from COVID-19. The repertoires were released in a freely available public database intended as a resource for research on the immune response to SARS-CoV-2. Samples came from the ongoing ImmuneRACE study (first 160 participants) plus 1,254 subjects from 6 global collaborators. The sample metadata nearly always contained a de-identified subject ID, COVID-19 status, age in years and sex. Where available, HLA class I and class II types were obtained from metadata supplied by the sample provider rather than from assay-based typing.

Comment on this clone: Its antigen is currently not known. No much larger clone exists at a distance of one base, and base qualities are not known.

TCRbeta CDR3 regions were amplified from genomic DNA using the immunoSEQ Assay, a bias-controlled multiplex PCR. Concerning the study's data processing: The number of nucleated cells in each sample was estimated by amplification of reference gene primers within the assay. Sequence reads were collapsed and filtered to measure the absolute abundance of every unique TCRbeta CDR3 rearrangement. For each sample, productive Simpson clonality was calculated as the square root of Simpson's diversity index across productive rearrangements. TCRdb re-hosts the immuneACCESS table, in-frame sequences only. Its copies lack some clones; in the studies checked, an unresolved V gene accounts for under half of them, and the cause for the rest is not known. Clonal size and the V and J genes are those of that table, whereas D and trimming came from the DNA. Recorded for this sample are 150,000 to 200,000 clones; approximately 80% of them occurred a single time. About 5.2% of the sample comes from the top ten.

General study outcomes and caveats: How much clinical and demographic metadata was included differed by source and by participant, and the metadata was provided uncurated.

In the germline V gene, CDR1 corresponds to SNHLY and CDR2 to FYNNEI. The CDR3 holds 15 amino acids from the cysteine to the phenylalanine. Only the CDR3 part of the read is kept: 45 bases, read in frame from the first base. Compared with germline, V lacks 3 bases and J lacks 3 bases; bases without a gene match: 3. Enrolling through a virtual design, the prospective study's participants ranged in age from roughly 18 to 95 years and lived across roughly 23 United States geographic areas. In the prospective study, participants were assigned to cohorts based on the clinical history participants reported in a screening survey and a study questionnaire. Exposed participants had been in contact, within 2 weeks of entering the study, with a person who had a PCR-confirmed or clinician-diagnosed case of COVID-19. In the prospective study, whole blood, serum and a nasopharyngeal or oropharyngeal swab were collected from each participant by mobile phlebotomists. Over an approximately 2-month period, participants in the prospective study had the option of providing additional blood draws and questionnaires. Before DNA extraction, blood samples from the prospective study were shipped at room temperature or frozen.

The TCR sequence derives from a man between 65 and 79 years old who had been exposed to COVID-19. Sequencing was performed on PBMCs or T cells enriched from blood (not recorded which). The sequence is built from TRBV2 and TRBJ2-7; TRBD2 aligns with 12 central bases. The CDR3 protein is CASSDMGLAGYEQYF. The DNA reads TGTGCCAGCAGTGATATGGGACTAGCGGGCTACGAGCAGTACTTC.